This TCR beta chain emerged from a study of beta chain features in type 1 diabetes. At the level of the study: The examined sorted cells totaled over 85,000,000 across samples.

The sequenced template was cDNA made from the entire isolated RNA. Profiled with immunoSEQ multiplex PCR; TCRdb holds only in-frame clones, not every one. In the table there are some 350,000 clones, approximately 15% of which are singletons. This clone was observed a few times. What it recognizes is unknown. Study findings and constraints: Significant though moderate, a shortening of TCRB CDR3s appeared in all four CD4+ subsets of Type 1 diabetes patients.

This clonotype originated in a young woman with type 1 diabetes. Sequencing was done on a sample of naive CD4+ T cells from blood.

DNA for the CDR3: TGTGCCACCGGGACAGGCTATGGCTACACCTTC. The encoded protein is CATGTGYGYTF. The gene calls are TRBV6-5 and TRBJ1-2; TRBD1 aligns across 8 bases. The CDR3 contains 11 residues. The junction had 2 bases not matched to a gene; V was cut back by 10 bases and J by 4 bases. CDR1 and CDR2 from the germline V gene are MNHEY and SVGAGI.